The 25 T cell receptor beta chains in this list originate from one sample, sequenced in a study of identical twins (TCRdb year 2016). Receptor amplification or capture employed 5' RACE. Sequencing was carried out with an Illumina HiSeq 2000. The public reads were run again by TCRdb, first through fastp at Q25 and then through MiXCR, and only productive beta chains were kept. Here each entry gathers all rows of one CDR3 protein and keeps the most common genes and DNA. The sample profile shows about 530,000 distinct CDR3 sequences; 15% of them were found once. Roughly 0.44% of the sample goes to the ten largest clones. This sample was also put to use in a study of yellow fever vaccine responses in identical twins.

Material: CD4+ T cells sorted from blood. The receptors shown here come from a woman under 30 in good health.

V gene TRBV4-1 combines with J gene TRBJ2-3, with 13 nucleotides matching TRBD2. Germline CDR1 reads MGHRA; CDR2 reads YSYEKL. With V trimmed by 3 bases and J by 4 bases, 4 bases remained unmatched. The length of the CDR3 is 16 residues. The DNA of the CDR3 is TGCGCCAGCAGCCAGACCGGACTAGCGGGAGCAGATACGCAGTATTTT. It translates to CASSQTGLAGADTQYF.

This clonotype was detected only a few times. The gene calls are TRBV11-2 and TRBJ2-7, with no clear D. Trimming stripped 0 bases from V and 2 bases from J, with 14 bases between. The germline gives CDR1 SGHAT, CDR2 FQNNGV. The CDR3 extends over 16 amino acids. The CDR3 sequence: CASSLDSPTGTYEQYF. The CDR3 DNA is TGTGCCAGCAGCTTAGATTCCCCCACGGGCACCTACGAGCAGTACTTC. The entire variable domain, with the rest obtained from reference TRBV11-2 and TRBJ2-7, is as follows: EAGVAQSPRYKIIEKRQSVAFWCNPISGHATLYWYQQILGQGPKLLIQFQNNGVVDDSQLPKDRFSAERLKGVDSTLKIQPAKLEDSAVYLCASSLDSPTGTYEQYFGPGTRLTVT.

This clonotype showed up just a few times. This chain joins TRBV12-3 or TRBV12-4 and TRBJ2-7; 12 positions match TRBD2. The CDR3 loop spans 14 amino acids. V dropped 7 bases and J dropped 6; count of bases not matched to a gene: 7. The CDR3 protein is CASTLTSGSSEQYF. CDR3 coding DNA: TGTGCCAGCACCTTGACTAGCGGGAGTTCCGAGCAGTACTTC.

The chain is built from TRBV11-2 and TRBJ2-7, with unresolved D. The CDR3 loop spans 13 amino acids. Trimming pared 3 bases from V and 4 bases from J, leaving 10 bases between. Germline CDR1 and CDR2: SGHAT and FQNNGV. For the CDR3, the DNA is TGTGCCAGCAGCTTTAGGAACGGGTACGAGCAGTACTTC. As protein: CASSFRNGYEQYF.

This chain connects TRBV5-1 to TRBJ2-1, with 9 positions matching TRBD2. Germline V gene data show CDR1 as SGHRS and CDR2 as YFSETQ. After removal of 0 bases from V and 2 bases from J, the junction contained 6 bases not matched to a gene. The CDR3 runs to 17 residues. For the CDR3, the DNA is TGCGCCAGCAGCTTGGGAACTTTAGCGGGAGCCTACAATGAGCAGTTCTTC. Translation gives CASSLGTLAGAYNEQFF.

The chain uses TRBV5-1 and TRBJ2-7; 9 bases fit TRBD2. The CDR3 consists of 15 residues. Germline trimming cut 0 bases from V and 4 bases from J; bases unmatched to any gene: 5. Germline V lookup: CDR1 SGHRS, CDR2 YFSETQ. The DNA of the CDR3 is TGCGCCAGCAGCTTGGACGGGACTAGCAGATACGAGCAGTACTTC. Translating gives CASSLDGTSRYEQYF. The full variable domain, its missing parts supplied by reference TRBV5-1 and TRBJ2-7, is KAGVTQTPRYLIKTRGQQVTLSCSPISGHRSVSWYQQTPGQGLQFLFEYFSETQRNKGNFPGRFSGRQFSNSRSEMNVSTLELGDSALYLCASSLDGTSRYEQYFGPGTRLTVT.

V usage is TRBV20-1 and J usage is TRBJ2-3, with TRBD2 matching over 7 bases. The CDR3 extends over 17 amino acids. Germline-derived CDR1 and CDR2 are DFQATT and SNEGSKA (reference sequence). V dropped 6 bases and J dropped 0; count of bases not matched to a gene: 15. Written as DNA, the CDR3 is TGCAGTGCCACCCCCATCGGGACTACACTAAGCACAGATACGCAGTATTTT. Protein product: CSATPIGTTLSTDTQYF.

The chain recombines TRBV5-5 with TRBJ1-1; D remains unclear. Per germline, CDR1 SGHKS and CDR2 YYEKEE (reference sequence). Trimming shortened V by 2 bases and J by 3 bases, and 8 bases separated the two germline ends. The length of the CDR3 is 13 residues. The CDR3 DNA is TGTGCCAGCAGCTTCGATGGTTACACTGAAGCTTTCTTT. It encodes CASSFDGYTEAFF.

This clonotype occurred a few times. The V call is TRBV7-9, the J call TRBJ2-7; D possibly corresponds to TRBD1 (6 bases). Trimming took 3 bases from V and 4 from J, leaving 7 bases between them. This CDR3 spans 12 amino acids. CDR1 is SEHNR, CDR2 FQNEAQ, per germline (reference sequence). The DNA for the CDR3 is TGTGCCAGCAGCTTTACAGGGTACGAGCAGTACGTC. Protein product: CASSFTGYEQYV.

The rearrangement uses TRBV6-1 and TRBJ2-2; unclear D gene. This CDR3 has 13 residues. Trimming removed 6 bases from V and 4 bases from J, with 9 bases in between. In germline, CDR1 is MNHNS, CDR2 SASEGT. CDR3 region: CASRARSTGELFF. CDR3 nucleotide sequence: TGTGCCAGCAGGGCCCGGAGCACCGGGGAGCTGTTTTTT.

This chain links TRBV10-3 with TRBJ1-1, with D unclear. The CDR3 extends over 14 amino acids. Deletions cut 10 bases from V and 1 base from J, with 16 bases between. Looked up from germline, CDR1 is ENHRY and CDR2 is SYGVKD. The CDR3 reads CATREMVENTEAFF. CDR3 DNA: TGTGCCACCCGTGAAATGGTGGAGAACACTGAAGCTTTCTTT.

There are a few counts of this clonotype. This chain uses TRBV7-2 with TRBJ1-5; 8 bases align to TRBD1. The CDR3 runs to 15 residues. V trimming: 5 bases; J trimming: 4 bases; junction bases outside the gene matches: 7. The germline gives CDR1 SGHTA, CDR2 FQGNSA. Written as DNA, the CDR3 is TGTGCCAGCAGCATTGGGACAGGCAGTAATCAGCCCCAGCATTTT. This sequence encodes CASSIGTGSNQPQHF.

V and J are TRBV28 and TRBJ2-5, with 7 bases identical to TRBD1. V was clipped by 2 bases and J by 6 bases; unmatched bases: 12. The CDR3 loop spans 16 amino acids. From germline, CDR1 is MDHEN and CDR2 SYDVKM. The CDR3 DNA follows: TGTGCCAGCAGTTTAAGATTGGACAGGTCCCAGCAGACCCAGTACTTC. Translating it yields CASSLRLDRSQQTQYF. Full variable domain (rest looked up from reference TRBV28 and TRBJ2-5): DVKVTQSSRYLVKRTGEKVFLECVQDMDHENMFWYRQDPGLGLRLIYFSYDVKMKEKGDIPEGYSVSREKKERFSLILESASTNQTSMYLCASSLRLDRSQQTQYFGPGTRLLVL.

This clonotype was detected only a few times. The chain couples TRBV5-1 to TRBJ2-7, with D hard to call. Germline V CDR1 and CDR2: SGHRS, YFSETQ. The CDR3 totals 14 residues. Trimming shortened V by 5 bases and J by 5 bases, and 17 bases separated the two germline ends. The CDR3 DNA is TGCGCCAGCAGGAGCATATCTGGGTCCCACGAGCAGTACGTC. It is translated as CASRSISGSHEQYV.

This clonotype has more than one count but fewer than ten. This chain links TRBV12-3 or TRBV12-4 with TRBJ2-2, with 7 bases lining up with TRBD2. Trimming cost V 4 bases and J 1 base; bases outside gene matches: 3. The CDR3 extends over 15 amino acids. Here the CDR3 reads CASSWLAENTGELFF. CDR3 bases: TGTGCCAGCAGTTGGCTAGCGGAGAACACCGGGGAGCTGTTTTTT.

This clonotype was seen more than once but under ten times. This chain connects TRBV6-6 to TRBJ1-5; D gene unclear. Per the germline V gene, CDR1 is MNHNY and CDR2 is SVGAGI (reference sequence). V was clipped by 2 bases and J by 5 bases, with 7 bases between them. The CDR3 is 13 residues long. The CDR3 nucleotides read TGTGCCAGCAGTTACGGGCAAGATCAGCCCCAGCATTTT. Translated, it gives CASSYGQDQPQHF.

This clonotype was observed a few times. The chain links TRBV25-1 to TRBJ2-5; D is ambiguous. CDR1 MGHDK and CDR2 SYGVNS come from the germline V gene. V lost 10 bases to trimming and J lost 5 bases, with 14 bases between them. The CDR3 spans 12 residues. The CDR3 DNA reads TGTGCCACTCAACGCGGCAGGGAGACCCAGTACTTC. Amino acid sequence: CATQRGRETQYF.

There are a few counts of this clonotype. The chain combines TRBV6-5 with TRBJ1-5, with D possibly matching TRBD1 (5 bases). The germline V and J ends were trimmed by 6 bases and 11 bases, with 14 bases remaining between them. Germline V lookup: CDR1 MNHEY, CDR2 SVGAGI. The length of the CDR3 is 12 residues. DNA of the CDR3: TGTGCCAGCAGGGGGACCTCTGATGCCCAGCATTTT. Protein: CASRGTSDAQHF.

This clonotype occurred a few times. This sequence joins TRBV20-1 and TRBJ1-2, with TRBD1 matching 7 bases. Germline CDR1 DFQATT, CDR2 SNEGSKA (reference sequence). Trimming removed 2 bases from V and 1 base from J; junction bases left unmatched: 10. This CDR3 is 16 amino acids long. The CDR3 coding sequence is TGCAGTGCTAGACCCCCTCGGGGGGACAGTAACTATGGCTACACCTTC. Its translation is CSARPPRGDSNYGYTF.

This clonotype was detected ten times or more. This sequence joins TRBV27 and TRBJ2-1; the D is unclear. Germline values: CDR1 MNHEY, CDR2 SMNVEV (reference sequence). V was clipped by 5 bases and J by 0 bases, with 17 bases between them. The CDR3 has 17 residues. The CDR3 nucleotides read TGTGCCAGCAGTCTAACCAAACTCTCTAGCTCCTACAATGAGCAGTTCTTC. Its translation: CASSLTKLSSSYNEQFF.

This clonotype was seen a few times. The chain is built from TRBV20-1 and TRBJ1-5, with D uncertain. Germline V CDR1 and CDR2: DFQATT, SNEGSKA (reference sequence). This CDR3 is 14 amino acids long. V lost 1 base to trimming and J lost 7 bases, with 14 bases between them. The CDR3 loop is CSARGRHVGQPQHF. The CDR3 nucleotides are TGCAGTGCTAGAGGGCGGCATGTGGGCCAGCCCCAGCATTTT.

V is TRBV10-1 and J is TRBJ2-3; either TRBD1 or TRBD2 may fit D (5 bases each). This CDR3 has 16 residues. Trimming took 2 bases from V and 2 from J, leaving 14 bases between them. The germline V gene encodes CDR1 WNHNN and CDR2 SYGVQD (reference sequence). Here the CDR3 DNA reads TGCGCCAGCAGTGAGCTCGAGGGGTCTTTCACAGATACGCAGTATTTT. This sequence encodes CASSELEGSFTDTQYF.

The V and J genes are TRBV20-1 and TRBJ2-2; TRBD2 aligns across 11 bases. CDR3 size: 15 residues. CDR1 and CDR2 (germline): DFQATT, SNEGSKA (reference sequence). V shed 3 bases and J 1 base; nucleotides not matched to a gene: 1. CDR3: CSARTSGVNTGELFF. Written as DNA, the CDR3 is TGCAGTGCTAGGACTAGCGGGGTGAACACCGGGGAGCTGTTTTTT.

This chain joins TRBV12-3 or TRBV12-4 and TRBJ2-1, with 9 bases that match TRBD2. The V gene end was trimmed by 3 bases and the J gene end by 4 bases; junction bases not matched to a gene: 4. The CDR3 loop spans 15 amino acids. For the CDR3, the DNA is TGTGCCAGCAGTTTTGTTAGCGGGAGTTACAATGAGCAGTTCTTC. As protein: CASSFVSGSYNEQFF.

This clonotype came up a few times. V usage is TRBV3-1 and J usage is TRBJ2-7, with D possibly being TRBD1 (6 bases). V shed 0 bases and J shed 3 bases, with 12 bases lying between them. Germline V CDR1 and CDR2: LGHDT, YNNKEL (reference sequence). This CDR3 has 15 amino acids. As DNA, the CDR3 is TGTGCCAGCAGCCAAGACCCTTCAGGGGTCTACGAGCAGTACTTC. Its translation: CASSQDPSGVYEQYF.